Below, 16 T cell receptor beta chains from the same sample are listed, as sequenced in a study of blood T cells in healthy people across ages. A second roughly 6 to 12 cycle PCR used barcoded and J-beta primers. TCRdb used MiXCR to reprocess the 5' RACE reads, holding one entry per CDR3 protein. The sample yields about a million distinct CDR3 sequences, around 54% seen once. The specimen was blood. Every receptor here comes from a woman aged 55-69 years in good health.

This clonotype has just a few counts. V usage is TRBV24-1 and J usage is TRBJ2-5, with 11 nucleotides matching TRBD1. The last part of the DNA fits TRBJ2-7 better; the J call may be wrong. The CDR3 is 17 residues long. Per germline, CDR1 KGHDR and CDR2 SFDVKD. The CDR3 DNA sequence: TGTGCCACCAGTGTCCTTTCACTCGGACAGGGGGCGAGCGAGCAGTACTTC. Residues: CATSVLSLGQGASEQYF.

V gene TRBV27 combines with J gene TRBJ2-7; TRBD1 agrees at 9 bases. V was pared by 6 bases and J by 3 bases, with 9 bases of the junction left unmatched. This CDR3 spans 15 amino acids. Per germline, CDR1 MNHEY and CDR2 SMNVEV (reference sequence). The CDR3 DNA reads as TGTGCCAGCAGGGGGTTGGGACAGGGCCTCTACGAGCAGTACTTC. Its translation is CASRGLGQGLYEQYF.

Of note for this clonotype: In this CDR3 the conserved last residue, phenylalanine or tryptophan, is missing, so a read error is likely. The chain has TRBV6-2 or TRBV6-3 and TRBJ2-4; TRBD1 or TRBD2 may be the D gene (6 bases each). The germline gives CDR1 MNHEY, CDR2 SVGEGT. Deletions cut 4 bases from V and 13 bases from J, with 17 bases between. The CDR3 totals 13 residues. CDR3 DNA: TGTGCCAGCAGTTTGAGTGGAAGGGGGGAGCAGTACTTA. Translated: CASSLSGRGEQYL.

The sample holds many counts of this clonotype. The chain uses TRBV6-6 and TRBJ2-7, with TRBD2 matching over 13 bases. CDR1 MNHNY and CDR2 SVGAGI come from the germline V gene (reference sequence). J was trimmed by 5 bases and V by 10 bases; bases with no gene match: 14. CDR3 length: 16 amino acids. The CDR3 protein is CATSVGLAGTSNEQYF. The CDR3 DNA sequence: TGTGCCACCTCAGTGGGACTAGCGGGGACGAGTAACGAGCAGTACTTC.

There are a few counts of this clonotype. This chain links TRBV7-8 with TRBJ2-5; D is uncertain. This CDR3 spans 15 amino acids. V lost 5 bases and J 3 bases, leaving 16 bases between the germline ends. CDR1 is SGHVS and CDR2 is FQNEAQ in the germline V gene. The CDR3 spells CASSRNLYGEETQYF. The DNA of the CDR3 is TGTGCCAGCAGCAGAAATCTGTATGGGGAAGAGACCCAGTACTTC.

This chain uses TRBV20-1 with TRBJ2-7, with TRBD1 identical over 11 bases. The CDR3 spans 14 residues. The junction had 2 bases not matched to a gene; V was cut back by 2 bases and J by 2 bases. Germline V lookup: CDR1 DFQATT, CDR2 SNEGSKA (reference sequence). The CDR3 loop is CSARRDRGTYEQYF. The CDR3 DNA sequence: TGCAGTGCTAGAAGGGACAGGGGGACCTACGAGCAGTACTTC.

The chain uses TRBV29-1 and TRBJ2-7; D is possibly TRBD1 (5 bases). V lost 0 bases, J lost 4 bases, and 16 bases lay in between. The CDR3 totals 15 residues. Germline CDR1 is SQVTM and CDR2 is ANQGSEA. The DNA for the CDR3 is TGCAGCGTTGAAGATTGGCTAGGGGTACGTTACGAGCAGTACTTC. It translates to CSVEDWLGVRYEQYF.

This clonotype has a handful of counts. The chain couples TRBV12-3 or TRBV12-4 to TRBJ1-2; the D is unclear. There are 13 residues in the CDR3. V was pared by 2 bases and J by 4 bases, with 8 bases between. The CDR3 sequence: CASSLSTLYGYTF. The CDR3 DNA follows: TGTGCCAGCAGTTTATCCACCCTCTATGGCTACACCTTC.

The V call is TRBV6-5, the J call TRBJ2-5, with D perhaps matching TRBD2 (7 bases). V was trimmed by 6 bases and J by 5 bases, leaving 19 bases between them. Germline CDR1 and CDR2: MNHEY and SVGAGI. The CDR3 consists of 15 residues. CDR3: CASSPRGARVETQYF. The CDR3 DNA reads TGTGCCAGCAGCCCCCGGGGGGCCAGGGTCGAGACCCAGTACTTC.

To note about this clonotype: A clone one base away is much larger, so this may be a read error. The rearrangement uses TRBV7-2 and TRBJ2-3, with no clear D. The CDR3 loop spans 13 amino acids. Germline assignment: CDR1 SGHTA and CDR2 FQGNSA. V was shortened by 5 bases and J by 3 bases, with 9 bases between the two germline ends. The CDR3 loop reads CASSVGHTDTQYF. CDR3 nucleotide sequence: TGTGCCAGCAGCGTAGGGCATACAGATACGCAGTATTTT.

CDR3 sequence: CASSSLGSDTQYF. The CDR3 bases are TGTGCCAGCAGCTCCCTCGGGAGCGATACGCAGTATTTT. The chain combines TRBV7-3 with TRBJ2-3; TRBD2 might be the D (6 bases). V was cut by 4 bases and J by 6 bases, with 11 bases left in between. Per the germline V gene, CDR1 is SGHTA and CDR2 is FQGTGA. This CDR3 has 13 residues.

The chain links TRBV25-1 to TRBJ2-7, with a weak D call TRBD2 (5 bases). From germline, CDR1 is MGHDK and CDR2 SYGVNS. V lost 4 bases to trimming and J lost 5 bases, with 15 bases between them. The CDR3 consists of 14 residues. The chain's CDR3 is CASSGWSGLDEQYF. The CDR3 nucleotides are TGTGCCAGCAGTGGATGGTCGGGGTTGGACGAGCAGTACTTC.

This chain connects TRBV5-1 to TRBJ2-7; TRBD2 is a possible D gene (5 bases). The J call could be wrong; TRBJ2-5 is a better fit for the DNA end. Germline loops: CDR1 SGHRS, CDR2 YFSETQ. The CDR3 runs 15 residues. The CDR3 loop is CASLPEGENGETQYF. Here the CDR3 DNA reads TGCGCCAGTCTTCCAGAGGGAGAGAACGGAGAGACCCAGTACTTC.

V is TRBV27 and J is TRBJ1-1; D is uncertain. Trimming took off 8 bases at V and 4 bases at J, with 14 bases between the two ends. CDR1 and CDR2 from the germline V gene are MNHEY and SMNVEV (reference sequence). The CDR3 length is 13 residues. The CDR3 is CASRATMVTEAFF. The CDR3 DNA reads as TGTGCCAGCCGGGCCACCATGGTCACTGAAGCTTTCTTT.

V and J are TRBV25-1 and TRBJ2-3; 9 bases fit TRBD1. This CDR3 comprises 12 residues. Losses at the gene ends were 6 bases for V and 7 bases for J; bases not matched to a gene: 2. CDR1 is MGHDK and CDR2 is SYGVNS in the germline V gene. The CDR3 DNA reads as TGTGCCAGCAGGGACAGGGGATATACGCAGTATTTT. Protein product: CASRDRGYTQYF.

This clonotype was seen only a few times. V and J are TRBV9 and TRBJ2-4; the D gene is possibly TRBD2 (6 bases). This CDR3 comprises 13 residues. Germline CDR1 and CDR2: SGDLS and YYNGEE. V was cut by 0 bases and J by 6 bases, with 7 bases left in between. CDR3 coding DNA: TGTGCCAGCAGCGTAGCCGGGGGAAACATTCAGTACTTC. It is translated as CASSVAGGNIQYF.